This TCR beta chain emerged from a study of T cell repertoires in cytomegalovirus infection. Study-level background: CMV epitopes that were recently identified and HLA-C-restricted were used alongside well-studied HLA-B-restricted ones.

With 6 bases clipped from V and 6 bases from J, the junction kept 4 bases outside the gene matches. The CDR3 loop spans 13 amino acids. Study-wide results and caveats: There were HLA-C-restricted CMV-specific TCR beta clonotypes dominating the ex vivo response.

In this sample, this clonotype turned up a few times. Its target is not known. TCRdb redid the calling of the reads with MiXCR, one entry per CDR3 protein. The sample contains around 710,000 distinct CDR3 sequences, about 29% of which appear only once. The clonotype comes from a human donor in good health (CMV status not recorded). Some clones in this sample may be carry-over from other donors' samples. The sample consisted of cultured CD8+ T cells from PBMCs, taken from culture after CMV antigen stimulation. V is TRBV12-3 or TRBV12-4 and J is TRBJ2-2; 7 nucleotides align to TRBD2. The CDR3 coding sequence is TGTGCCAGCAGCCGGGGGGAGGCCGGGGAGCTGTTTTTT. Residues: CASSRGEAGELFF.